The 5 T cell receptor beta chains below come from one sample, sequenced in a study of cytomegalovirus exposure and HLA in healthy donors (dated by TCRdb to about 2017). Library preparation was by the immunoSEQ multiplex PCR assay. A mixture of 60 forward primers for TCR Vbeta segments and 13 reverse primers for TCR Jbeta segments was used in the multiplex PCR. Sourced from immuneACCESS, this table was stored by TCRdb with only in-frame sequences that have V and J called. A share of the clones is absent; for the studies checked, an unresolved V gene accounts for under half, and the remainder has no known explanation. In all, the sample holds 130,000 to 150,000 clones, and almost 80% of those were seen once. The ten largest clones take up about 1.7% of the sample. Sequenced material: PBMCs. The receptors here all came from a woman aged 25 to 39 in good health and CMV-seronegative.

The rearrangement links TRBV13 to TRBJ1-2; TRBD1 is a possible D gene (6 bases). The V end lost 2 bases, the J end lost 4 bases, and 14 bases lay between the germline ends. Germline values: CDR1 PRHDT, CDR2 FYEKMQ (reference sequence). The CDR3 covers 15 residues. CDR3 amino acids: CASSLLLQDSYGYTF. The DNA for the CDR3 is TGTGCCAGCAGCTTACTTCTTCAGGACAGCTATGGCTACACCTTC.

The rearrangement joins TRBV5-4 to TRBJ2-4; D possibly corresponds to TRBD2 (7 bases). The V gene lost 4 bases and the J gene lost 1 base, with 18 bases spanning the gap. Germline V gene data show CDR1 as SGHNT and CDR2 as YYREEE (reference sequence). The CDR3 totals 17 residues. The CDR3 region is CASSLGEGTSAKNIQYF. The CDR3 DNA reads as TGTGCCAGCAGCCTTGGGGAGGGGACATCGGCCAAAAACATTCAGTACTTC. The entire variable domain, with the rest obtained from reference TRBV5-4 and TRBJ2-4, is as follows: ETGVTQSPTHLIKTRGQQVTLRCSSQSGHNTVSWYQQALGQGPQFIFQYYREEENGRGNFPPRFSGLQFPNYSSELNVNALELDDSALYLCASSLGEGTSAKNIQYFGAGTRLSVL.

The CDR3 loop is CASSPIQGVINEQFF. The CDR3, as DNA: TGTGCCAGCTCACCTATACAGGGAGTTATCAATGAGCAGTTCTTC. The chain has TRBV18 and TRBJ2-1; TRBD1 is a possible D gene (6 bases). Trimming cost V 3 bases and J 6 bases, with 15 bases left between them. CDR1 is KGHSH and CDR2 is LQKENI in the germline V gene. CDR3 length equals 15 residues.

The sample holds a few counts of this clone. The chain recombines TRBV7-3 with TRBJ1-5, with 9 bases lining up with TRBD1. The CDR3 is 14 residues long. Trimming took 5 bases from V and 9 from J; bases not matched to a gene: 8. Germline-derived CDR1 and CDR2 are SGHTA and FQGTGA. CDR3 nucleotide sequence: TGTGCCAGCAGCGCGACAGGGGGAGTTACGCCCCAGCATTTT. Its protein product is CASSATGGVTPQHF.

The rearrangement links TRBV2 to TRBJ2-2; unclear D gene. This CDR3 is 13 amino acids long. Trimming cost V 8 bases and J 7 bases, with 14 bases left between them. Germline CDR1 is SNHLY and CDR2 is FYNNEI. This chain's CDR3 is CASAFGSDGELFF. Written as DNA, the CDR3 is TGTGCCAGCGCCTTTGGAAGCGACGGGGAGCTGTTTTTT.